Each of the 10 T cell receptor beta chains below was sequenced from the same sample in a study of T cells in Graves' hyperthyroidism and ophthalmopathy. TCR beta CDR3 regions were amplified from RNA. First-round RT-PCR targeting the TCR CDR3 was performed with the HTBI primer set. Each CDR3 protein gets one entry after TCRdb re-called the multiplex PCR reads with MiXCR. This sample has around 350,000 distinct CDR3 sequences; 19% occur once, and the top ten carry about 4%. Specimen: blood. These receptor sequences come from a woman younger than 35 with Graves' hyperthyroidism.

This clonotype occurred many times. The chain uses TRBV2 and TRBJ2-3, with D perhaps TRBD1 (6 bases). Looked up from germline, CDR1 is SNHLY and CDR2 is FYNNEI. V was clipped by 7 bases and J by 1 base, with 15 bases between them. CDR3 length: 15 amino acids. The CDR3 reads CASTLGGGGTDTQYF. CDR3 coding DNA: TGTGCCAGCACCCTAGGGGGTGGCGGCACAGATACGCAGTATTTT.

This clonotype was detected ten times or more. This chain joins TRBV6-5 and TRBJ1-2; D uncertain. CDR3 size: 12 residues. The germline gives CDR1 MNHEY, CDR2 SVGAGI. V lost 8 bases, J lost 0 bases, and 7 bases lay in between. As DNA, the CDR3 is TGTGCCAGCCAGGATACTAACTATGGCTACACCTTC. Amino acids: CASQDTNYGYTF.

Ten or more counts support this clonotype. CDR3 loop: CASRGTDSYSNQPQHF. DNA for the CDR3: TGTGCCAGCAGAGGGACAGACTCCTATAGCAATCAGCCCCAGCATTTT. The gene calls are TRBV6-5 and TRBJ1-5, with TRBD1 matching over 7 bases. Germline CDR1 MNHEY, CDR2 SVGAGI. CDR3 size: 16 residues. Trimming cost V 6 bases and J 0 bases; bases outside gene matches: 8.

This clonotype was seen ten or more times. The chain recombines TRBV6-2 or TRBV6-3 with TRBJ2-7, with D maybe TRBD2 (6 bases). The ends were cut back, 7 bases at V and 0 bases at J, with 19 bases in the middle. CDR3 length: 16 amino acids. Germline V lookup: CDR1 MNHEY, CDR2 SVGEGT. CDR3 sequence reads: CASTLSGTSSSYEQYF. The CDR3 nucleotides read TGTGCCAGCACTCTCTCCGGGACTTCGAGCTCCTACGAGCAGTACTTC.

This clonotype was found many times. The chain uses TRBV29-1 and TRBJ2-2; the D call may be TRBD1 or TRBD2 (5 bases each). V gave up 6 bases and J gave up 3 bases, with 11 bases separating them. Looked up from germline, CDR1 is SQVTM and CDR2 is ANQGSEA. The CDR3 covers 13 residues. CDR3 sequence: CSVGVFDTGELFF. The DNA of the CDR3 is TGCAGCGTGGGGGTTTTTGACACCGGGGAGCTGTTTTTT.

This clonotype was picked up many times. V usage is TRBV6-1 and J usage is TRBJ2-7; TRBD1 matches at 9 bases. J gave up 7 bases and V 0 bases, and 7 bases lay outside the gene matches. CDR3 length: 15 residues. The germline V gene encodes CDR1 MNHNS and CDR2 SASEGT. CDR3 sequence: CASSEAGQGSREQYF. The CDR3 region has the DNA TGTGCCAGCAGTGAAGCGGGACAGGGATCTAGGGAGCAGTACTTC.

This clonotype was detected ten times or more. V is TRBV5-1 and J is TRBJ1-1; D is uncertain. Germline V gene data show CDR1 as SGHRS and CDR2 as YFSETQ. Trimming took off 4 bases at V and 1 base at J, with 8 bases between the two ends. The CDR3 consists of 13 residues. The CDR3 sequence is CASSGPTNTEAFF. CDR3 nucleotides: TGCGCCAGCAGCGGTCCTACGAACACTGAAGCTTTCTTT.

This clonotype has only a few counts. This chain links TRBV20-1 with TRBJ2-7; D is undetermined. CDR1 DFQATT and CDR2 SNEGSKA come from the germline V gene (reference sequence). The CDR3 length is 13 residues. V shed 5 bases and J shed 4 bases, with 15 bases lying between them. The CDR3 here is CSADSWVLYEQYF. The DNA of the CDR3 is TGCAGTGCTGACTCCTGGGTATTATACGAGCAGTACTTC.

The chain is built from TRBV20-1 and TRBJ2-7, with TRBD1 identical over 11 bases. The CDR3 contains 15 residues. V lost 6 bases to trimming and J lost 0 bases; unmatched junction nucleotides: 7. Germline CDR1 reads DFQATT; CDR2 reads SNEGSKA (reference sequence). Here the CDR3 DNA reads TGCAGTGCCCAGACCGGGACAGGGGGCTCCTACGAGCAGTACTTC. It is translated as CSAQTGTGGSYEQYF.

Ten or more counts support this clonotype. The CDR3 DNA reads TGCGCCAGCAGCCAACCCAGGGGTGGGTCTAACTATGGCTACACCTTC. Translated, it gives CASSQPRGGSNYGYTF. The rearrangement joins TRBV4-1 to TRBJ1-2, with D possibly being TRBD1 (6 bases). CDR3 size: 16 residues. Trimming pared 2 bases from V and 0 bases from J, leaving 13 bases between. CDR1 is MGHRA, CDR2 YSYEKL, per germline.